This T cell receptor beta chain was captured in a study of cytomegalovirus exposure and HLA in healthy donors. On the study more broadly: An early release of data contained roughly 90 million unique TCRs, which came from HLA-typed donors.

Primers for the PCR totalled 60 Vbeta and 13 Jbeta. Method: immunoSEQ multiplex PCR; TCRdb's copy keeps in-frame clones and lacks some. Across 200,000 to 250,000 clones, the top ten clones capture around 0.95% of the sample. V gave up 2 bases and J gave up 5 bases, with 7 bases separating them. Germline V gene sequence: CDR1 LNHDA, CDR2 SQIVND (reference sequence). This CDR3 has 13 residues. The receptor's source is a woman in her twenties or thirties in good health and CMV-seropositive. The sequenced sample consisted of PBMCs. This chain uses TRBV19 with TRBJ2-1; D unclear. The CDR3 DNA sequence: TGTGCCAGTAGTATAATCCCTCACAATGAGCAGTTCTTC. Translated, it gives CASSIIPHNEQFF.